This section outlines one TCR beta chain sequence together with its context. Its target is unknown. Per germline, CDR1 MNHEY and CDR2 SVGAGI. The length of the CDR3 is 14 residues. The V end was cut by 5 bases, the J end by 4 bases, with 14 bases between. The sample is drawn from a study of post-analysis software for immune sequencing data. Broader study findings: A few TRBV segments occurring more often in patients than controls included TRBV5-6, TRBV5-1 and TRBV20-1. Controls had significantly higher normalized Chao1 diversity than multiple sclerosis patients. Same-batch samples co-clustered strongly by F measure.

Unique molecular identifiers tagged the TCR beta cDNA libraries. Approximately 550,000 cDNA molecules came from about 1 to 10 million T cells. TCRdb analysed the PCR reads with MiXCR anew, one entry per CDR3 protein. Among 650,000 to 850,000 distinct CDR3 sequences listed, approximately 53% were seen once. The V and J genes are TRBV6-5 and TRBJ1-2; possibly TRBD1 for D (6 bases). This TCR derives from a girl between 5 and 17 years old with multiple sclerosis. The sequencing input was blood. The CDR3 nucleotides are TGTGCCAGCAGTCGAAGTCCAGGGGTCTATGGCTACACCTTC. Residues: CASSRSPGVYGYTF.